This paragraph reports one T cell receptor (beta chain). Clones were sequenced by immunoSEQ multiplex PCR, and TCRdb holds only the in-frame ones, with some missing. There are 25,000 to 35,000 clones in the sample; approximately 88% occur only once, and around 5% lies in the top ten. The sample is drawn from a study of chemoradiotherapy in HPV16-positive cancers. The J segment lost 5 bases and the V segment lost 7 bases, leaving 5 bases of the junction unmatched. This CDR3 spans 14 amino acids. The germline V gene has CDR1 MNHEY and CDR2 SVGAGI. Repeated repertoire sampling spanned the course of chemoradiotherapy.

The sequences come from blood, collected from a patient who underwent chemoradiotherapy. The chain employs TRBV6-5 and TRBJ1-2; 12 bases map to TRBD1. The TCR originated in a human donor with HPV-associated anogenital cancer. CDR3 region: CASKWDRGLYGYTF. CDR3 bases: TGTGCCAGCAAATGGGACAGGGGGCTTTATGGCTACACCTTC.